This T cell receptor beta chain was observed in a study of OX40 agonist ivuxolimab in advanced cancers. As for the study in general: Hepatocellular carcinoma, melanoma, renal cell or head and neck cancer occurred in dose-escalation patients. Among those enrolled, mean age was about 60 years (range about 23 to 90) and about 79% were male.

Study-wide points: At 0.1 to 3.0 mg/kg, clonal expansion of CD4+ and CD8+ blood T cells had occurred by week 6. On average, CD8+ T cells had more expanded clones than CD4+.

V lost 5 bases and J lost 8; bases outside the gene matches: 14. Looked up from germline, CDR1 is SGHVS and CDR2 is FQNEAQ. CDR3 length: 15 residues. The assay was immunoSEQ multiplex PCR, and TCRdb's table has in-frame clones only and misses some. The sample carries nearly 60,000 clones, 75% to 90% recorded once. As concerns this clone: The antigen is undetermined.

The V gene is TRBV7-8, the J gene TRBJ1-2, with 7 bases that match TRBD1. The sequencing here drew on CD4+ or CD8+ T cells sorted from blood, taken in a trial of the OX40 agonist ivuxolimab. This TCR was recovered from an adult with an advanced solid tumor such as melanoma, head and neck, liver or kidney cancer. This CDR3 reads CASSPNPRQGWGYTF. The CDR3 DNA reads TGTGCCAGCAGCCCCAACCCCCGACAGGGTTGGGGCTACACCTTC.